This T cell receptor beta chain was documented in a study of shared clonotypes between healthy human individuals. Study-wide context: The study enrolled two women and three men aged 18 to 49.

Sequencing used immunoSEQ multiplex PCR; TCRdb keeps in-frame clones, though not all of them. In the table there are roughly 2.5 million clones, around nine tenths of which are singletons. Healthy HIV-negative adults without recent acute infections or vaccinations served as donors. Concerning this clone: The antigen remains unidentified.

There are 18 residues in the CDR3. Germline values: CDR1 MNHEY, CDR2 SMNVEV (reference sequence). With V trimmed by 0 bases and J by 4 bases, 10 bases remained unmatched. Overall study findings and caveats: Clonotypes that were shared across four donors made up around 5% of naive CD4 clonotypes. Specimens sampled were limited to blood, with tissue repertoires likely differing.

The source is a man younger than 35 in good health. The rearrangement uses TRBV27 and TRBJ1-2; the match to TRBD1 covers 11 bases. Sequences were obtained from naive CD4+ T cells sorted from blood. Specified subset: CD45RA+ positively selected. CDR3 region: CASSLSQGQGGPSYGYTF. The CDR3 coding sequence is TGTGCCAGCAGTTTATCGCAGGGACAGGGGGGACCTAGCTATGGCTACACCTTC.